The present entry profiles one T cell receptor beta chain with its context. This record belongs to a study of CD8+ T cells in alopecia areata. Overall study context: Those patients who were treated received oral tofacitinib, which was given at 5 to 10 mg twice daily for moderate-to-severe alopecia areata. For treated patients, severity scores reflected the percentage of scalp area affected.

Specified treatment: oral pan-JAK inhibitor, 5-10 mg twice daily. Losses at the gene ends were 4 bases for V and 2 bases for J; bases not matched to a gene: 2. This CDR3 contains 15 residues. The germline V gene has CDR1 LGHNA and CDR2 YSLEER. Following RNA extraction, reverse transcription yielded cDNA that acted as the sequencing template. Some clones are missing from TCRdb's copy, which holds only in-frame ones; the method was immunoSEQ multiplex PCR. The sample holds some 100,000 clones, roughly two fifths seen once. The clonotype comes from a human donor with alopecia areata. The chain links TRBV4-3 to TRBJ2-1, with 10 nucleotides matching TRBD1. Sequenced material: CD8+ T cells sorted from blood, taken at week 24, from a patient treated with tofacitinib. The CDR3 here is CASSLDRGAYNEQFF. CDR3 nucleotides: TGCGCCAGCAGCCTGGACAGGGGGGCCTACAATGAGCAGTTCTTC.